The T cell receptor beta chain described here comes from a study of T cell responses to AZD1222 COVID-19 vaccine. Using immunoSEQ multiplex PCR, the repertoire was profiled, and TCRdb retains in-frame clones only, with some absent. The repertoire holds about 69,000 clones, with about four fifths as singletons. Germline-derived CDR1 and CDR2 are MGHRA and YSYEKL. The CDR3 covers 22 residues. V lost 3 bases to trimming and J lost 0 bases, with 30 bases between them. The receptor was isolated from an adult who received the AZD1222 COVID-19 vaccine. The chain uses TRBV4-1 and TRBJ1-3; D is unresolved. The sample was peripheral blood, taken 28 days after the second AZD1222 dose. CDR3 in DNA: TGCGCCAGCAGCCACTTGGGGATGTGGCCAGGCCTGAGAACTAGCTCTGGAAACACCATATATTTT. Its translation: CASSHLGMWPGLRTSSGNTIYF.